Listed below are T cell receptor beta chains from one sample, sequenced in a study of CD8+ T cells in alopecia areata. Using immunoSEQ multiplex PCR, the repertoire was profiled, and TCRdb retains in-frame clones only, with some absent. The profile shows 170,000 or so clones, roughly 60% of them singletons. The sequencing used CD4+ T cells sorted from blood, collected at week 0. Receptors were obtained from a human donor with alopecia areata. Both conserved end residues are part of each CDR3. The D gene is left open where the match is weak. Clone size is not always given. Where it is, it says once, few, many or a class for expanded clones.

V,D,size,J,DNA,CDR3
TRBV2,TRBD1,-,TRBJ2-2,TGTGCCAGCAGCCCAACCGGGACAGTGAACACCGGGGAGCTGTTTTTT,CASSPTGTVNTGELFF
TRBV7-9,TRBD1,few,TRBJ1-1,TGTGCCAGCAGCCATAGACAGGGGCCCAACACTGAAGCTTTCTTT,CASSHRQGPNTEAFF
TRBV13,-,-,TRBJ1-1,TGTGCCAGCAGCTTAGTATACAGCTCCAAACCGCTCTTT,CASSLVYSSKPLF
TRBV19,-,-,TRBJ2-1,TGTGCCAGTAGTATTATCCCTCCCTTCGATGAGCAGTTCTTC,CASSIIPPFDEQFF
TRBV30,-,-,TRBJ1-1,TGTGCCTGGAGTTTTAGCACCGTGAACACTGAAGCTTTCTTT,CAWSFSTVNTEAFF
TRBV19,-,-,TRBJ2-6,TGTGCCTCGTCCCAGGGGTCTGGGGCCAACGTCCTGACTTTC,CASSQGSGANVLTF
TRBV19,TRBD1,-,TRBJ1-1,TGTGCCAGTATCCCGCGTGGACAGGGAAGCACTGAAGCTTTCTTT,CASIPRGQGSTEAFF
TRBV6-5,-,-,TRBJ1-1,TGTGCCAGCAGTTACGCAGGGGCCCAGAACACTGAAGCTTTCTTT,CASSYAGAQNTEAFF
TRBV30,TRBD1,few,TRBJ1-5,TGTGCCTGTTCGGACAGGGCCGATCAGCCCCAGCATTTT,CACSDRADQPQHF
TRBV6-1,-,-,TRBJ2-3,TGTGCCAGCAGTGGTAGCCTTTTGAGCACAGATACGCAGTATTTT,CASSGSLLSTDTQYF
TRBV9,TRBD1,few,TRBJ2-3,TGTGCCAGCAGCCTCCGACAGGGGGCTGAGACAGATACGCAGTATTTT,CASSLRQGAETDTQYF
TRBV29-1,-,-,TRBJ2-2,TGCAGCGCCAACGGTGGCGGGGAGCTGTTTTTT,CSANGGGELFF
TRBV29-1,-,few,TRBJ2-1,TGCAGCGGCCAGGGGACCCGCAATGAGCAGTTCTTC,CSGQGTRNEQFF
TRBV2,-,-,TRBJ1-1,TGTGCCAGTACCCCGGGACACGTGGCTGAAGCTTTCTTT,CASTPGHVAEAFF
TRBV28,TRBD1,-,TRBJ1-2,TGTGCCAGCAGTCCCCTGGGACAGGCGGGCTATGGCTACACCTTC,CASSPLGQAGYGYTF
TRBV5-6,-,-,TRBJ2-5,TGTGCCAGCAGCTTTACCGGTAGAGAGACCCAGTACTTC,CASSFTGRETQYF
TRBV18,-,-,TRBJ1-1,TGTGCCAGCTCACCCCCGAGCGTGAACACTGAAGCTTTCTTT,CASSPPSVNTEAFF
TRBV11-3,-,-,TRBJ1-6,TGTGCCAGCAGCACAACGAAAGATTCACCCCTCCACTTT,CASSTTKDSPLHF
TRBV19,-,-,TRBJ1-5,TGTGCCAGTAGTATAGGGGTCCAAATGAATCAGCCCCAGCATTTT,CASSIGVQMNQPQHF
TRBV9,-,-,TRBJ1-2,TGTGCCAGCAGCGTAGGAGCCCCGGGACTCCGTGACTATGGCTACACCTTC,CASSVGAPGLRDYGYTF
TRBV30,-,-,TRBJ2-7,TGTGCCTGGACGGCAGGGGGAGGATACGAGCAGTACTTC,CAWTAGGGYEQYF
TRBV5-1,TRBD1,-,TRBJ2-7,TGCGCCAGCAGCCCCTTTCCGGGACAGGGGGGGGAGCAGTACTTC,CASSPFPGQGGEQYF
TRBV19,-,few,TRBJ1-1,TGTGCCAGTAGTATATATGGCAGGGCAGAAGCTTTCTTT,CASSIYGRAEAFF
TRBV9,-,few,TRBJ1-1,TGTGCCAGCAGCGTAGTGTCGAGCACTGAAGCTTTCTTT,CASSVVSSTEAFF
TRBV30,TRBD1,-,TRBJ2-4,TGTGCCTGGAACGGACAGGGGGCCACAAACATTCAGTACTTC,CAWNGQGATNIQYF
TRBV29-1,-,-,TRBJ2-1,TGCAGCGTTGTGCGGGGTATTGTTCACAATGAGCAGTTCTTC,CSVVRGIVHNEQFF
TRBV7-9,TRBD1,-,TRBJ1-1,TGTGCCAGCAGTCGGACAGGGTCCGAAGCTTTCTTT,CASSRTGSEAFF
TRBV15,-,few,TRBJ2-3,TGTGCCACCAGCCAGGGGCTCAAGGGGACTGGGGATACGCAGTATTTT,CATSQGLKGTGDTQYF
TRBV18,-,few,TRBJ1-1,TGTGCCAGCTCACAGGGACAGAACACTGAAGCTTTCTTT,CASSQGQNTEAFF
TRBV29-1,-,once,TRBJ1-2,TGCAGCGTTGAAGATCGGGGCTATGGCTACACCTTC,CSVEDRGYGYTF
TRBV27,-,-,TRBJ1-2,TGTGCCAGCAGTCCTATTCTGGGGGGCGAGGACTATGGCTACACCTTC,CASSPILGGEDYGYTF
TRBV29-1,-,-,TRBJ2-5,TGCAGCGTTGGGTCGGACAGAGAGACCCAGTACTTC,CSVGSDRETQYF
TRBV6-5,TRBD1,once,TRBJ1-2,TGTGCCAGCAGGCCAAATCAGGGGGCGTCTGGCTACACCTTC,CASRPNQGASGYTF
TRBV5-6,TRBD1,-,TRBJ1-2,TGTGCCAGCAGTCGGAGACAGGGTCTGGCCTATGGCTACACCTTC,CASSRRQGLAYGYTF
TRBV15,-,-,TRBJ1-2,TGTGCCACCAGCAGAGATAGGACATATGGCTACACCTTC,CATSRDRTYGYTF
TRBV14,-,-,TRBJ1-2,TGTGCCAGCAGCCATCAGGACCTTGGCTACACCTTC,CASSHQDLGYTF
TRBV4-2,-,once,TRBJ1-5,TGTGCCAGCAGCCAAGAAAGACTCGATCAGCCCCAGCATTTT,CASSQERLDQPQHF
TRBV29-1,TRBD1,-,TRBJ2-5,TGCAGCGTTACCCGACAGGGGCAAGAGACCCAGTACTTC,CSVTRQGQETQYF
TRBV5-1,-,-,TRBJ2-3,TGCGCCAGCAGCTTGGCCGGGGTTGGTACAGATACGCAGTATTTT,CASSLAGVGTDTQYF
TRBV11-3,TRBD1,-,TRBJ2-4,TGTGCCAGCAGCTTATGGCTGGGACAGGAGAAAAACATTCAGTACTTC,CASSLWLGQEKNIQYF
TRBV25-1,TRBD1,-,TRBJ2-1,TGTGCCAGCAGTAGGGGGCAGGACAATGAGCAGTTCTTC,CASSRGQDNEQFF
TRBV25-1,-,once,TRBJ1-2,TGTGCCAGCAGTGAAAGGACAGCTGGCTACACCTTC,CASSERTAGYTF
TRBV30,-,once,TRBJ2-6,TGTGCCTGGAGTAGTGGGGCCAACGTCCTGACTTTC,CAWSSGANVLTF
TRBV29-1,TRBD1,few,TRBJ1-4,TGCAGCGTCCGAACAGGGGCGACTAATGAAAAACTGTTTTTT,CSVRTGATNEKLFF
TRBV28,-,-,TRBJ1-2,TGTGCCAGCAGTTTTGTCGGCACAGACCTCTATGGCTACACCTTC,CASSFVGTDLYGYTF
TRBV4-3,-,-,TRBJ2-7,TGCGCCAGCAGCCAAGTGGCTCGGGTACCGACCGGCGAGCAGTACTTC,CASSQVARVPTGEQYF
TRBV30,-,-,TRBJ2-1,TGTGCCTGGAGTAATCGGAATGAGCAGTTCTTC,CAWSNRNEQFF
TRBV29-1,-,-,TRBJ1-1,TGCAGCGTTGGTTCGTTCACTGAAGCTTTCTTT,CSVGSFTEAFF
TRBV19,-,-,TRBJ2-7,TGTGCCGACCGGGACAAGGGTCACGAGCAGTACTTC,CADRDKGHEQYF